Each of the 9 T cell receptor beta chains below was sequenced from the same sample in a study of PD-L1 blockade in urothelial cancer. Time point noted: pretreatment peripheral blood. Profiling relied on immunoSEQ multiplex PCR, and the TCRdb table lists in-frame clones only, not all of them. The sample holds 50,000 to 55,000 clones, about 86% seen once. This specimen was PBMCs, taken around atezolizumab (anti-PD-L1) treatment. These receptors were obtained from a man in his fifties or sixties with urothelial cancer.

The V gene is TRBV9, the J gene TRBJ2-1; TRBD2 matches 12 bases. The CDR3 consists of 15 residues. Trimming at V came to 4 bases and at J to 4 bases, leaving 3 bases not matched to a gene. Germline V CDR1 and CDR2: SGDLS, YYNGEE. In DNA, the CDR3 is TGTGCCAGCAGCTCAGGACTAGCGGGGTACAATGAGCAGTTCTTC. Its protein product is CASSSGLAGYNEQFF. The full variable domain, its missing parts supplied by reference TRBV9 and TRBJ2-1, is DSGVTQTPKHLITATGQRVTLRCSPRSGDLSVYWYQQSLDQGLQFLIQYYNGEERAKGNILERFSAQQFPDLHSELNLSSLELGDSALYFCASSSGLAGYNEQFFGPGTRLTVL.

This sequence joins TRBV30 and TRBJ2-5, with TRBD1 identical over 10 bases. This CDR3 spans 16 amino acids. Losses at the gene ends were 1 base for V and 3 bases for J; bases not matched to a gene: 8. The germline V gene has CDR1 GTSNPN and CDR2 SVGIG (reference sequence). CDR3 nucleotide sequence: TGTGCCTGGAGTGGGGTGGACAGGGGGTGGGAAGAGACCCAGTACTTC. Translation: CAWSGVDRGWEETQYF. The full variable domain, completed using reference TRBV30 and TRBJ2-5, is SQTIHQWPATLVQPVGSPLSLECTVEGTSNPNLYWYRQAAGRGLQLLFYSVGIGQISSEVPQNLSASRPQDRQFILSSKKLLLSDSGFYLCAWSGVDRGWEETQYFGPGTRLLVL.

This rearrangement joins TRBV7-9 to TRBJ2-2, with 9 bases identical to TRBD1. The CDR3 contains 15 residues. V dropped 4 bases and J dropped 6; count of bases not matched to a gene: 6. The germline CDR1 and CDR2 sequences are SEHNR and FQNEAQ (reference sequence). The DNA of the CDR3 is TGTGCCAGCAGCTCCGGGACAGGGCGGGCCGGGGAGCTGTTTTTT. Its protein is CASSSGTGRAGELFF. The variable domain in full, completed from reference TRBV7-9 and TRBJ2-2, reads DTGVSQNPRHKITKRGQNVTFRCDPISEHNRLYWYRQTLGQGPEFLTYFQNEAQLEKSRLLSDRFSAERPKGSFSTLEIQRTEQGDSAMYLCASSSGTGRAGELFFGEGSRLTVL.

In nucleotides, the CDR3 is TGTGCCAGCAGCTTGTTTTTTTATGGACAGGGGGTCTTGGACACTGAAGCTTTCTTT. This translates into CASSLFFYGQGVLDTEAFF. The rearrangement uses TRBV5-4 and TRBJ1-1; the match to TRBD1 covers 10 bases. The germline CDR1 and CDR2 sequences are SGHNT and YYREEE (reference sequence). The CDR3 has 19 amino acids. Trimming at V came to 1 base and at J to 3 bases, leaving 15 bases not matched to a gene.

The CDR3 DNA reads TGTGCCAGCAGCTTACGGGGGGCTGATGAAAAACTGTTTTTT. Translating it yields CASSLRGADEKLFF. This rearrangement joins TRBV7-6 to TRBJ1-4, with D perhaps TRBD1 (6 bases). This CDR3 comprises 14 residues. The germline V and J ends were trimmed by 2 bases and 6 bases, with 10 bases remaining between them. Germline values: CDR1 SGHVS, CDR2 FNYEAQ.

The chain recombines TRBV5-1 with TRBJ2-5, with 10 bases aligning to TRBD1. CDR1 is SGHRS and CDR2 is YFSETQ in the germline V gene. The trim removed 4 bases at V and 3 bases at J, leaving 6 bases unmatched. This CDR3 has 15 amino acids. The DNA for the CDR3 is TGCGCCAGCAGCGTACAAGGGACAGGGGAAGAGACCCAGTACTTC. Translating it yields CASSVQGTGEETQYF. Drawing the rest from reference TRBV5-1 and TRBJ2-5, the complete variable domain is KAGVTQTPRYLIKTRGQQVTLSCSPISGHRSVSWYQQTPGQGLQFLFEYFSETQRNKGNFPGRFSGRQFSNSRSEMNVSTLELGDSALYLCASSVQGTGEETQYFGPGTRLLVL.

V usage is TRBV6-1 and J usage is TRBJ1-2; D uncertain. The V gene lost 6 bases and the J gene lost 4 bases, with 6 bases spanning the gap. There are 11 residues in the CDR3. Germline V CDR1 and CDR2: MNHNS, SASEGT. The CDR3 region is CASSYSYGYTF. DNA for the CDR3: TGTGCCAGCAGCTACAGCTATGGCTACACCTTC.

This chain joins TRBV20-1 and TRBJ2-1; weak D call: TRBD1 (5 bases). V lost 3 bases to trimming and J lost 9 bases, with 9 bases between them. The CDR3 is 11 residues long. The germline gives CDR1 DFQATT, CDR2 SNEGSKA (reference sequence). The CDR3 DNA sequence: TGCAGTGCTAGGACAGATAGTGAGCAGTTCTTC. This codes for CSARTDSEQFF.

Relative to its sample, this clone is medium-sized. The J gene is TRBJ1-2, the V gene TRBV7-9; the D is unclear. Germline V CDR1 and CDR2: SEHNR, FQNEAQ (reference sequence). CDR3 length: 13 residues. V dropped 2 bases and J dropped 4 bases, with 8 bases sitting between them. CDR3 sequence: CASSLTELYGYTF. The CDR3 nucleotides are TGTGCCAGCAGCTTAACAGAGCTCTATGGCTACACCTTC.